This T cell receptor (beta chain) is drawn from a study of CD8+ T cells in alopecia areata. Study summary: It was oral tofacitinib, at 5 to 10 mg twice daily, that treated patients received.

As for treatment: oral pan-JAK inhibitor, 5-10 mg twice daily. Findings of the study overall: Tofacitinib significantly lowered scalp clonality and expanded CD8+ clones among the top 100. Baseline CD8+ expansion's link to response remains uncertain, as there was one nonresponder.

Comments on this clone: Its antigen is unknown.

The authors extracted RNA and reverse transcribed it into cDNA as the sequencing template. The data were produced by immunoSEQ multiplex PCR, yet TCRdb's version contains in-frame clones alone and is incomplete. The table shows 200,000 or so clones, with roughly 60% occurring only once. This specimen consisted of CD4+ T cells sorted from blood, obtained at week 24, from a patient treated with tofacitinib. The sequence derives from a human donor with alopecia areata.

Here the CDR3 reads CASRLRGRVNYGYTF. Here the CDR3 DNA reads TGTGCCAGCAGACTCCGGGGCAGGGTTAACTATGGCTACACCTTC. The chain uses TRBV6-5 and TRBJ1-2; D perhaps matches TRBD1 (5 bases). Trimming cost V 6 bases and J 1 base, with 15 bases left between them. The length of the CDR3 is 15 residues. CDR1 is MNHEY, CDR2 SVGAGI, per germline.